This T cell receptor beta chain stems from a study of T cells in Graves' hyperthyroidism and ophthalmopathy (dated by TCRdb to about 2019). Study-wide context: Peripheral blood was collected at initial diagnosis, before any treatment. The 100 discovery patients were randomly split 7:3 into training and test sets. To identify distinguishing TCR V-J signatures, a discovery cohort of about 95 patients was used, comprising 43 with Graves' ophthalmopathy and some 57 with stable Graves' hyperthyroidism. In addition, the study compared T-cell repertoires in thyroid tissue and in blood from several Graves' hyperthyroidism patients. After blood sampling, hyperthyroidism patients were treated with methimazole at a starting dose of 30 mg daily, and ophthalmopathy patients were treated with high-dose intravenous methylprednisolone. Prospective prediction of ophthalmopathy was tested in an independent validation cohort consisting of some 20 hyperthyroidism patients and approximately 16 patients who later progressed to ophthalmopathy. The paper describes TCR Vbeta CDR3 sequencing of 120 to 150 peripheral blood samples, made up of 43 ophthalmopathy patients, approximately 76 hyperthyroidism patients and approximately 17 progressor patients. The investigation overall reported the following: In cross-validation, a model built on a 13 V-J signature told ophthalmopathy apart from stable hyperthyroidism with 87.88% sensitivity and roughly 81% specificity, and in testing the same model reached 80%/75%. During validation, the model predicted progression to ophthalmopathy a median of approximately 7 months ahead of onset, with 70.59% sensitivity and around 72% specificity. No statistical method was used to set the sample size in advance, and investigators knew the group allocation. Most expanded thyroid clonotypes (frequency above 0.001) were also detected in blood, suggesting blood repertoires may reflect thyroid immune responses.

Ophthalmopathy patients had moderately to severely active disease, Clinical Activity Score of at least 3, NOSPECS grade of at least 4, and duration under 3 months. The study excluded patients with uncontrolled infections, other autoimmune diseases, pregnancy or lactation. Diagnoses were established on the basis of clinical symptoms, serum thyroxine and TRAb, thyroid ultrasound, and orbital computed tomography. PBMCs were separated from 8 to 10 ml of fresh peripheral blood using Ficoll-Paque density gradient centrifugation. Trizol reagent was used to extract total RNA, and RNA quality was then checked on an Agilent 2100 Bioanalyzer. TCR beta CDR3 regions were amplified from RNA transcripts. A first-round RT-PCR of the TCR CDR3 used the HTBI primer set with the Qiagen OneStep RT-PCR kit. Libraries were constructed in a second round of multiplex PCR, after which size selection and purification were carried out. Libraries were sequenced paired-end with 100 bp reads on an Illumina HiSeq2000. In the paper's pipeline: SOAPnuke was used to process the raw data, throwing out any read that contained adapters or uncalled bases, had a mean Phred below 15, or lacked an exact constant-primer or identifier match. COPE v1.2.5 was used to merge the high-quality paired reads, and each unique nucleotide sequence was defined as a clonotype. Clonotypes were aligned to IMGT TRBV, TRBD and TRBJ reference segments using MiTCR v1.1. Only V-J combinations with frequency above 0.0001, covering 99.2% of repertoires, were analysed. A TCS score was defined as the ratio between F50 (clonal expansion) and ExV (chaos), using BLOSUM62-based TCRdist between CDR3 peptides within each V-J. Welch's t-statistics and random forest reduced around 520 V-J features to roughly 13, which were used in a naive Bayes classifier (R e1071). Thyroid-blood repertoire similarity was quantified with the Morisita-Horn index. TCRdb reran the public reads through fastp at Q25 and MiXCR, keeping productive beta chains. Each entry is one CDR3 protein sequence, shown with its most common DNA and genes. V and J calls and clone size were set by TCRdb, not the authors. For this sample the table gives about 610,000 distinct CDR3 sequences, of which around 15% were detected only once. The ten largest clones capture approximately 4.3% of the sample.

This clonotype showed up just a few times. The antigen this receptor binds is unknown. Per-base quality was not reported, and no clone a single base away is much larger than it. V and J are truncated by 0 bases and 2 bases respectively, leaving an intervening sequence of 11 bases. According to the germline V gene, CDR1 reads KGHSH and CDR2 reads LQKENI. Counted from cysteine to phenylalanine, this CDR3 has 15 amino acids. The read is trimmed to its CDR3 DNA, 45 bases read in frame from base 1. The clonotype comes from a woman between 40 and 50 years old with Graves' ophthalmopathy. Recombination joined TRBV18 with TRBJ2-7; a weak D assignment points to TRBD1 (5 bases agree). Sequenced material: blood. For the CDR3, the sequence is CASSPPAGLTYEQYF. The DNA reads TGTGCCAGCTCACCACCGGCAGGGTTAACCTACGAGCAGTACTTC.